What follows are 12 T cell receptor beta chains derived from one specimen sequenced in a study of patients and donors after allogeneic stem cell transplantation. TCRdb itself ran the RT-PCR reads through MiXCR, one entry per CDR3 protein. The sample records fewer than 25,000 distinct CDR3 sequences, 42% being singletons. Sequenced sample: blood, either unsorted or a sorted T cell fraction (not recorded which). These receptor sequences come from a human donor who was either an allogeneic HSCT recipient or a stem cell or donor lymphocyte infusion donor (not recorded which). It is not recorded whose cells these are; they may come from a transplant donor.

The chain recombines TRBV2 with TRBJ1-5; 7 nucleotides match TRBD1. The germline V gene encodes CDR1 SNHLY and CDR2 FYNNEI. This CDR3 has 15 amino acids. Trimming took 4 bases from V and 1 from J; bases not matched to a gene: 4. The CDR3 sequence: CASSGQGGSNQPQHF. The CDR3 nucleotides read TGTGCCAGCAGTGGACAGGGCGGGAGCAATCAGCCCCAGCATTTT.

V is TRBV25-1 and J is TRBJ2-2; D ambiguous. Per the germline V gene, CDR1 is MGHDK and CDR2 is SYGVNS. This CDR3 region has 15 residues. The V and J ends lost 1 base and 3 bases respectively, with 9 bases between them. CDR3 DNA: TGTGCCAGCAGTGAATCTACGGTTGACACCGGGGAGCTGTTTTTT. Its protein product is CASSESTVDTGELFF. Drawing the rest from reference TRBV25-1 and TRBJ2-2, the complete variable domain is EADIYQTPRYLVIGTGKKITLECSQTMGHDKMYWYQQDPGMELHLIHYSYGVNSTEKGDLSSESTVSRIRTEHFPLTLESARPSHTSQYLCASSESTVDTGELFFGEGSRLTVL.

This clonotype was found a few times. This sequence joins TRBV12-3 or TRBV12-4 and TRBJ1-6; D gene ambiguous. This CDR3 has 14 amino acids. Trimming cost V 5 bases and J 8 bases, with 13 bases left between them. CDR3 sequence (DNA): TGTGCCAGCAGTGGGTTTATGGCGGATTCACCCCTCCACTTT. Translation gives CASSGFMADSPLHF.

The sample holds a few counts of this clonotype. J is TRBJ1-2 and V is TRBV5-6; unclear D gene. Germline lookup yields CDR1 SGHDT and CDR2 YYEEEE. Between the trimmed V and J ends, which lost 0 bases and 7 bases, there was a span of 10 bases. This CDR3 spans 13 amino acids. CDR3 in amino acids: CASSLGALVGYTF. CDR3 coding DNA: TGTGCCAGCAGCTTGGGTGCCTTGGTTGGCTACACCTTC.

The chain links TRBV5-1 to TRBJ2-3; D assignment may be TRBD1 or TRBD2 (5 bases each). CDR1 is SGHRS, CDR2 YFSETQ, per germline. V shed 0 bases and J shed 1 base, with 21 bases lying between them. The CDR3 loop spans 19 amino acids. As DNA, the CDR3 is TGCGCCAGCAGCTTGGAGTTGGGACGGACCCTATCCCGCACAGATACGCAGTATTTT. Its protein is CASSLELGRTLSRTDTQYF.

The rearrangement joins TRBV5-1 to TRBJ2-3, with 9 bases that match TRBD2. The CDR3 extends over 17 amino acids. With 4 bases clipped from V and 0 bases from J, the junction kept 9 bases outside the gene matches. CDR1 is SGHRS, CDR2 YFSETQ, per germline. CDR3 in amino acids: CASSLPSLAGSTDTQYF. For the CDR3, the DNA is TGCGCCAGCAGCCTCCCATCACTAGCGGGTAGCACAGATACGCAGTATTTT.

This clonotype was recorded a few times. The rearrangement uses TRBV29-1 and TRBJ2-1; 12 bases are a match to TRBD2. This CDR3 spans 19 amino acids. Germline CDR1 and CDR2: SQVTM and ANQGSEA. The ends lost 8 bases at V and 0 bases at J; junction bases unmatched: 17. The CDR3 sequence is CSIIFRTSGEESSYNEQFF. In DNA, the CDR3 is TGCAGCATCATCTTTAGGACTAGCGGGGAGGAAAGCTCCTACAATGAGCAGTTCTTC.

This clonotype has a handful of counts. The rearrangement links TRBV27 to TRBJ1-1; D call uncertain. The CDR3 is 14 residues long. The V gene's germline CDR1 is MNHEY and CDR2 SMNVEV (reference sequence). With 3 bases removed from V and 7 bases from J, the gap between germline ends came to 15 bases. The CDR3 is CASSLGPRRHEAFF. The CDR3 nucleotides read TGTGCCAGCAGTTTGGGCCCCCGACGGCATGAAGCTTTCTTT.

The gene calls are TRBV6-6 and TRBJ1-5; TRBD1 matches 9 bases. In germline, CDR1 is MNHNY, CDR2 SVGAGI (reference sequence). This CDR3 region has 16 residues. V dropped 2 bases and J dropped 3; count of bases not matched to a gene: 5. In DNA, the CDR3 is TGTGCCAGCAGTTACAGGACAGGGGATCACAATCAGCCCCAGCATTTT. This codes for CASSYRTGDHNQPQHF.

The chain uses TRBV6-2 or TRBV6-3 and TRBJ1-5; possibly TRBD1 for D (6 bases). V lost 0 bases and J 0 bases, leaving 12 bases between the germline ends. CDR3 size: 17 residues. The germline V gene encodes CDR1 MNHEY and CDR2 SVGEGT. This CDR3 reads CASSYSGGGHSNQPQHF. Here the CDR3 DNA reads TGTGCCAGCAGTTACTCTGGAGGGGGACATAGCAATCAGCCCCAGCATTTT.

Only a few counts were recorded for this clonotype. V gene TRBV7-9 combines with J gene TRBJ2-7, with D unclear. CDR3 length: 12 amino acids. V was cut by 1 base and J by 4 bases, with 5 bases left in between. The germline CDR1 and CDR2 sequences are SEHNR and FQNEAQ (reference sequence). The CDR3, as DNA: TGTGCCAGCAGCTTAGTAGGTTACGAGCAGTACTTC. This sequence encodes CASSLVGYEQYF.

This chain joins TRBV6-5 and TRBJ2-1; 7 bases fit TRBD1. The trim removed 4 bases at V and 2 bases at J, leaving 5 bases unmatched. CDR3 length equals 15 residues. The germline gives CDR1 MNHEY, CDR2 SVGAGI. The CDR3 nucleotides read TGTGCCAGCAGTTTGGGACAGCCGACCTACAATGAGCAGTTCTTC. Translation: CASSLGQPTYNEQFF.